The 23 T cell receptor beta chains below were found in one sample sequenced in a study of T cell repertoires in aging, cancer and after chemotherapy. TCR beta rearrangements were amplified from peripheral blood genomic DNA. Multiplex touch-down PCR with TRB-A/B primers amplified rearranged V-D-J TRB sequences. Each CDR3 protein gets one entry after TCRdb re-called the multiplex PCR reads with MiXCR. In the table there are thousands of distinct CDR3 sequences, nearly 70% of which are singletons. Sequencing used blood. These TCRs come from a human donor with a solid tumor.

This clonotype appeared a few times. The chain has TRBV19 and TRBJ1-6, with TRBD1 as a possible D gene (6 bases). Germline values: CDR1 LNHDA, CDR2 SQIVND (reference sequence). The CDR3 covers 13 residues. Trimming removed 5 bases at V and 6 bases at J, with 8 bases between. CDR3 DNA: TGTGCCAGTAGTCTGGGGGCTAATTCACCCCTCCACTTT. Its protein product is CASSLGANSPLHF.

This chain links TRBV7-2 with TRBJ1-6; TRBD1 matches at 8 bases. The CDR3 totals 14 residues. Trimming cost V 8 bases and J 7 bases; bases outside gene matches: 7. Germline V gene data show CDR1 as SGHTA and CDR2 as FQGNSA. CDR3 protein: CASSRTGMNSPLHF. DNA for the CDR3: TGTGCCAGCTCCCGGACAGGGATGAATTCACCCCTCCACTTT.

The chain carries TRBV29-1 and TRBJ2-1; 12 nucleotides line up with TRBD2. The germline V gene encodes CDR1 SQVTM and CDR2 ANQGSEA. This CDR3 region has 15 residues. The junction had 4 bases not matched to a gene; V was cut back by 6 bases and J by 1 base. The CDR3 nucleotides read TGCAGCGTGGCGGGGACTAGCGGGTCCTACAATGAGCAGTTCTTC. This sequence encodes CSVAGTSGSYNEQFF.

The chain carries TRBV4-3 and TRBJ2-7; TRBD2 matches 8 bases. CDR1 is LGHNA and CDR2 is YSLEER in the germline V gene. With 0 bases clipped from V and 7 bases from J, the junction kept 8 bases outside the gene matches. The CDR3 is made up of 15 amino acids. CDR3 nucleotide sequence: TGCGCCAGCAGCCAAGATTGGAGCGGGAGTAGGGAGCAGTACTTC. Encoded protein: CASSQDWSGSREQYF.

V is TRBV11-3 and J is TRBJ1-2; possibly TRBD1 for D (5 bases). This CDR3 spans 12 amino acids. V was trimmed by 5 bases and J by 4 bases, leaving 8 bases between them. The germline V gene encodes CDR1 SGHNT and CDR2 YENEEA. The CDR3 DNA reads TGTGCCAGCAGCGGACAAGTCTATGGCTACACCTTC. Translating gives CASSGQVYGYTF.

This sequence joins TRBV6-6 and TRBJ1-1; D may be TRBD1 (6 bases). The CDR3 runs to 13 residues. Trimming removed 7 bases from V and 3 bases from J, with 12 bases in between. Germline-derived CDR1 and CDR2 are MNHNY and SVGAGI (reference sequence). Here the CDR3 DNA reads TGTGCCAGCACTATTTCAGGGGACACTGAAGCTTTCTTT. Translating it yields CASTISGDTEAFF.

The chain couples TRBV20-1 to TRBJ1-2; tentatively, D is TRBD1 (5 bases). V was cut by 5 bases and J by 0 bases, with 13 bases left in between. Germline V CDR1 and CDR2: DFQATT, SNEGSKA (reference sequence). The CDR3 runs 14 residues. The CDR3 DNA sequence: TGCAGTGCTTGGCAGGGTCCCCCTAACTATGGCTACACCTTC. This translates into CSAWQGPPNYGYTF.

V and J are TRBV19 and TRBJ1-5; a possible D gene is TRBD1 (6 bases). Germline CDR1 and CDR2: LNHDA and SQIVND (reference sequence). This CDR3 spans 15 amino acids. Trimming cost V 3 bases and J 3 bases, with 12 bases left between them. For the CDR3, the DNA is TGTGCCAGTAGTATGGGGCAGGGGCACAATCAGCCCCAGCATTTT. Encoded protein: CASSMGQGHNQPQHF.

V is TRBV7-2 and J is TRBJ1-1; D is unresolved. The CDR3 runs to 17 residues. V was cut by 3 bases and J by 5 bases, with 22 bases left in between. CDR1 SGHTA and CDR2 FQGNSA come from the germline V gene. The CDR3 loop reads CASSLRGSRRQGTEAFF. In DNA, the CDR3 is TGTGCCAGCAGCTTGAGAGGATCTAGACGACAAGGAACTGAAGCTTTCTTT.

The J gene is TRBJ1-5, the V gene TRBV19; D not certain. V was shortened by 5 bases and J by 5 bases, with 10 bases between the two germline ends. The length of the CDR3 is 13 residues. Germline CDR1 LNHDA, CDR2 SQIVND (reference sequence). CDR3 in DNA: TGTGCCAGTAGTCTGGGGAGGGATCAGCCCCAGCATTTT. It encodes CASSLGRDQPQHF.

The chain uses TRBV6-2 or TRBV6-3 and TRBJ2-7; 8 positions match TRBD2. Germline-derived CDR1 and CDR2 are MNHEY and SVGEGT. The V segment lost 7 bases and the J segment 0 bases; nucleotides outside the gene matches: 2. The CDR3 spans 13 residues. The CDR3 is CASTGGTSYEQYF. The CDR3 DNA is TGTGCCAGCACGGGGGGGACCTCCTACGAGCAGTACTTC.

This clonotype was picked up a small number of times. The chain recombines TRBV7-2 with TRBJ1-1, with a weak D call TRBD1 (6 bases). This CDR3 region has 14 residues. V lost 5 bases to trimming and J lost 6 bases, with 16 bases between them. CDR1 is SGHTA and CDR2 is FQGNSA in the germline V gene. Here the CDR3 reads CASSPHPGTSEAFF. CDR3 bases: TGTGCCAGCAGCCCCCATCCCGGGACATCTGAAGCTTTCTTT.

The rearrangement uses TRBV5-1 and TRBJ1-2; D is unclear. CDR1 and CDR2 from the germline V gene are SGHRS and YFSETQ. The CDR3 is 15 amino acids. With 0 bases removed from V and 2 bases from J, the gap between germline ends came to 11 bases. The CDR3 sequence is CASSLAGGNNYGYTF. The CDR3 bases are TGCGCCAGCAGCTTGGCAGGAGGTAACAACTATGGCTACACCTTC.

CDR3 amino acids: CASHRGGGDEQYF. The CDR3 DNA sequence: TGCGCCAGCCATCGTGGGGGGGGAGACGAGCAGTACTTC. This chain joins TRBV5-1 and TRBJ2-7, with 7 bases identical to TRBD2. This CDR3 comprises 13 residues. J gave up 5 bases and V 7 bases, and 9 bases lay outside the gene matches. Germline lookup yields CDR1 SGHRS and CDR2 YFSETQ.

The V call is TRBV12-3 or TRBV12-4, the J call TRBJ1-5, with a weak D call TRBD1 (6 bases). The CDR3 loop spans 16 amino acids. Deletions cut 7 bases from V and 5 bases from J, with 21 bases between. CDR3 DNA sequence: TGTGCCAGCACCAAACAGGGAGGTACGGGGGATCAGCCCCAGCATTTT. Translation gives CASTKQGGTGDQPQHF.

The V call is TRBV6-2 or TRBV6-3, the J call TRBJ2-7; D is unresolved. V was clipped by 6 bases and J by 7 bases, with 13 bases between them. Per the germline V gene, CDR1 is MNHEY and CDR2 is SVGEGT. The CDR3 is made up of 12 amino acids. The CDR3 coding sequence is TGTGCCAGCAGCCTAGATAGGTTGGAGCAGTACTTC. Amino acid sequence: CASSLDRLEQYF.

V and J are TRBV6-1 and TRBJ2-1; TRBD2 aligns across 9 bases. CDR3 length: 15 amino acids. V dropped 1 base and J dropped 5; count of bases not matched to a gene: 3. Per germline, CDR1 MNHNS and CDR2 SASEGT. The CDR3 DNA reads TGTGCCAGCAGTGAAGGGCTAGCGGGGAACAATGAGCAGTTCTTC. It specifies CASSEGLAGNNEQFF.

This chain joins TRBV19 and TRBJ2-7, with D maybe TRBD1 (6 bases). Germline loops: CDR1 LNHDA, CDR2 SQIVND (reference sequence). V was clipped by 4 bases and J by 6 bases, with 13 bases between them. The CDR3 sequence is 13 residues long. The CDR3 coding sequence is TGTGCCAGTAGTAGGGTGCAGGGGCGCGAGCAGTACTTC. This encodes CASSRVQGREQYF. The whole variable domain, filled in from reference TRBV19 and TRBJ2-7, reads DGGITQSPKYLFRKEGQNVTLSCEQNLNHDAMYWYRQDPGQGLRLIYYSQIVNDFQKGDIAEGYSVSREKKESFPLTVTSAQKNPTAFYLCASSRVQGREQYFGPGTRLTVT.

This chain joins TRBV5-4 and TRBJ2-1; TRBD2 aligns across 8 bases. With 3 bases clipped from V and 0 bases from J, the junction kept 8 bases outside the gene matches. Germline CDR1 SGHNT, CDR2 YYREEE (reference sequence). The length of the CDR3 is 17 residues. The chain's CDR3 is CASSSSGTRNSYNEQFF. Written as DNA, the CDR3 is TGTGCCAGCAGCTCATCGGGGACTAGAAACTCCTACAATGAGCAGTTCTTC.

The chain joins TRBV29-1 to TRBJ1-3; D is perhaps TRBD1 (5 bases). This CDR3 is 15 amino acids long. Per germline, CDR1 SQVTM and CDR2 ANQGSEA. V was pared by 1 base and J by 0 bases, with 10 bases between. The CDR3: CSVEAMGGSGNTIYF. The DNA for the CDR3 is TGCAGCGTTGAAGCAATGGGGGGCTCTGGAAACACCATATATTTT.

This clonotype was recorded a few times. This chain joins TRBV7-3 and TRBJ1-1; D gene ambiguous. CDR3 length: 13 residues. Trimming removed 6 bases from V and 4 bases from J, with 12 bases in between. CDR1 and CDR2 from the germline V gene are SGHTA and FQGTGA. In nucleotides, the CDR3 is TGTGCCAGCAGATCATACGAGAGCACTGAAGCTTTCTTT. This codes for CASRSYESTEAFF.

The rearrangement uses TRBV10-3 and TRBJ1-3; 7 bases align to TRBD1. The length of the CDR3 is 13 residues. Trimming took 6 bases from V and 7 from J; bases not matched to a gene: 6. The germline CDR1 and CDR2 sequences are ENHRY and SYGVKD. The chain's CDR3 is CAIRQGIMNTIYF. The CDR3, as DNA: TGTGCCATCAGACAGGGGATTATGAACACCATATATTTT.

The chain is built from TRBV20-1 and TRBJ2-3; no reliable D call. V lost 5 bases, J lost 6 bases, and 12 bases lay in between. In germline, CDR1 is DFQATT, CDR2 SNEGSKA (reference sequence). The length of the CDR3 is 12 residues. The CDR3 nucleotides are TGCAGTGCTGCAGGACCTTCTGATACGCAGTATTTT. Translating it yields CSAAGPSDTQYF.